The 17 T cell receptor beta chains presented below share a single source sample, sequenced in a study of cytomegalovirus exposure and HLA in healthy donors. The repertoire was sequenced with immunoSEQ multiplex PCR; TCRdb's copy has only in-frame clones and lacks some. The sample includes more than 85,000 clones, approximately 88% of them seen just once. Input material: PBMCs. These receptors came from a woman in her twenties or thirties in good health and CMV-seropositive.

The V call is TRBV7-2, the J call TRBJ2-1; 10 nucleotides align to TRBD2. CDR3 length: 15 amino acids. Germline V gene sequence: CDR1 SGHTA, CDR2 FQGNSA. Trimming took 5 bases from V and 4 from J; bases not matched to a gene: 5. CDR3 in amino acids: CASSTTSGKYNEQFF. In DNA form, the CDR3 reads TGTGCCAGCAGCACAACTAGCGGGAAGTACAATGAGCAGTTCTTC.

The CDR3 loop is CASSLGTGQMVFEQYF. In nucleotides, the CDR3 is TGTGCCAGCAGCTTGGGGACAGGCCAAATGGTATTCGAGCAGTACTTC. The rearrangement uses TRBV5-6 and TRBJ2-7; 7 positions match TRBD1. The V and J ends lost 0 bases and 6 bases, in that order; junction bases with no gene match: 12. The germline CDR1 and CDR2 sequences are SGHDT and YYEEEE. This CDR3 is 16 amino acids long.

The V call is TRBV5-6, the J call TRBJ2-5; 7 positions agree with TRBD1. CDR1 and CDR2 (germline): SGHDT, YYEEEE. With 4 bases clipped from V and 4 bases from J, the junction kept 4 bases outside the gene matches. The CDR3 loop spans 13 amino acids. The CDR3 nucleotides are TGTGCCAGCAGCCGACAGGGACGAGAGACCCAGTACTTC. This gives the protein CASSRQGRETQYF.

This chain connects TRBV5-6 to TRBJ1-2, with 7 bases that match TRBD1. This CDR3 has 15 amino acids. V gave up 0 bases and J gave up 4 bases; unmatched junction bases: 6. CDR1 is SGHDT and CDR2 is YYEEEE in the germline V gene. CDR3 in DNA: TGTGCCAGCAGCTTGGCCGGGACAGTTTTCTATGGCTACACCTTC. It encodes CASSLAGTVFYGYTF.

The sample holds a few counts of this clone. The V and J genes are TRBV2 and TRBJ2-7; no firm D call. Deletions cut 3 bases from V and 4 bases from J, with 7 bases between. This CDR3 has 12 amino acids. Per germline, CDR1 SNHLY and CDR2 FYNNEI. In DNA form, the CDR3 reads TGTGCCAGCAGTGACCCCAAATACGAGCAGTACTTC. This sequence encodes CASSDPKYEQYF.

This clone was seen once. The chain uses TRBV9 and TRBJ2-1; possibly TRBD2 for D (6 bases). The germline V gene encodes CDR1 SGDLS and CDR2 YYNGEE. V dropped 4 bases and J dropped 1 base, with 15 bases sitting between them. This CDR3 contains 16 residues. The CDR3 reads CASSPQLALSYNEQFF. DNA of the CDR3: TGTGCCAGCAGCCCCCAACTAGCCTTATCCTACAATGAGCAGTTCTTC.

This clone was seen once. This chain connects TRBV7-9 to TRBJ1-1, with 8 bases aligning to TRBD1. CDR1 and CDR2 from the germline V gene are SEHNR and FQNEAQ (reference sequence). V lost 5 bases to trimming and J lost 1 base; unmatched junction nucleotides: 9. The CDR3 has 16 amino acids. CDR3 residues: CASSKITGTGNTEAFF. In DNA form, the CDR3 reads TGTGCCAGCAGCAAGATTACCGGGACAGGGAACACTGAAGCTTTCTTT.

V is TRBV28 and J is TRBJ2-1; no definite D call. Trimming took off 6 bases at V and 6 bases at J, with 12 bases between the two ends. Germline V gene lookup returns CDR1 MDHEN and CDR2 SYDVKM. The CDR3 consists of 13 residues. This CDR3 is CASSFGSPNEQFF. DNA of the CDR3: TGTGCCAGCAGCTTTGGCTCACCCAATGAGCAGTTCTTC.

This rearrangement joins TRBV25-1 to TRBJ2-7, with a tentative D call TRBD1 (6 bases). V lost 5 bases to trimming and J lost 7 bases, with 12 bases between them. The CDR3 runs to 12 residues. In germline, CDR1 is MGHDK, CDR2 SYGVNS. CDR3 amino acids: CASSTGSLEQYF. CDR3 nucleotide sequence: TGTGCCAGCAGTACAGGGTCTCTTGAGCAGTACTTC.

This clone was picked up a small number of times. The V gene is TRBV18, the J gene TRBJ1-2; weak D call: TRBD1 (5 bases). Trimming took 0 bases from V and 13 from J, leaving 18 bases between them. Germline V lookup: CDR1 KGHSH, CDR2 LQKENI. CDR3 length: 14 amino acids. In nucleotides, the CDR3 is TGTGCCAGCTCACCACCGGGACTGTCGTCCCGCGGCACCTTC. As protein: CASSPPGLSSRGTF. The full variable domain, completed using reference TRBV18 and TRBJ1-2, is NAGVMQNPRHLVRRRGQEARLRCSPMKGHSHVYWYRQLPEEGLKFMVYLQKENIIDESGMPKERFSAEFPKEGPSILRIQQVVRGDSAAYFCASSPPGLSSRGTFGSGTRLTVV.

The chain has TRBV11-2 and TRBJ2-5; 11 bases agree with TRBD2. This CDR3 is 15 amino acids long. The V and J ends lost 4 bases and 4 bases, in that order; junction bases with no gene match: 5. The germline V gene has CDR1 SGHAT and CDR2 FQNNGV. The CDR3 spells CASSSDGLAGETQYF. The CDR3 DNA reads as TGTGCCAGCAGCTCCGACGGACTAGCGGGAGAGACCCAGTACTTC.

This chain connects TRBV6-1 to TRBJ2-1, with a weak D call TRBD1 (6 bases). Germline V gives CDR1 MNHNS, CDR2 SASEGT. The CDR3 covers 13 residues. The V gene lost 6 bases and the J gene lost 6 bases, with 12 bases spanning the gap. The CDR3 DNA follows: TGTGCCAGCAGCGAACAGGGATTCAATGAGCAGTTCTTC. It yields the protein CASSEQGFNEQFF.

The chain couples TRBV29-1 to TRBJ1-2; 9 bases map to TRBD1. CDR1 is SQVTM and CDR2 is ANQGSEA in the germline V gene. The CDR3 consists of 12 residues. Trimming at V came to 6 bases and at J to 8 bases, leaving 7 bases not matched to a gene. CDR3 region: CSVEQGAGGYTF. The CDR3 DNA follows: TGCAGCGTCGAACAGGGGGCTGGGGGCTACACCTTC. The full variable domain, with the rest looked up from reference TRBV29-1 and TRBJ1-2, is SAVISQKPSRDICQRGTSLTIQCQVDSQVTMMFWYRQQPGQSLTLIATANQGSEATYESGFVIDKFPISRPNLTFSTLTVSNMSPEDSSIYLCSVEQGAGGYTFGSGTRLTVV.

The rearrangement uses TRBV15 and TRBJ1-6, with a weak D call TRBD1 (5 bases). The CDR3 runs 15 residues. In germline, CDR1 is LNHNV, CDR2 YYDKDF (reference sequence). V lost 0 bases and J lost 7, with 10 bases in between. CDR3 nucleotide sequence: TGTGCCACCAGCAGAGATCAGGGTCCCAATTCACCCCTCCACTTT. Protein: CATSRDQGPNSPLHF. Drawing the rest from reference TRBV15 and TRBJ1-6, the complete variable domain is DAMVIQNPRYQVTQFGKPVTLSCSQTLNHNVMYWYQQKSSQAPKLLFHYYDKDFNNEADTPDNFQSRRPNTSFCFLDIRSPGLGDTAMYLCATSRDQGPNSPLHFGNGTRLTVT.

J is TRBJ2-7 and V is TRBV30; 7 bases agree with TRBD1. From germline, CDR1 is GTSNPN and CDR2 SVGIG (reference sequence). J was trimmed by 6 bases and V by 8 bases; bases with no gene match: 10. The CDR3 has 12 residues. The CDR3 protein is CAGGTVGGEQYF. For the CDR3, the DNA is TGTGCCGGTGGGACAGTCGGCGGCGAGCAGTACTTC.

The chain recombines TRBV5-4 with TRBJ1-4; weak D call: TRBD1 (5 bases). Germline V gene sequence: CDR1 SGHNT, CDR2 YYREEE (reference sequence). The CDR3 has 15 residues. Trimming cost V 3 bases and J 3 bases, with 12 bases left between them. The CDR3 here is CASSYMGGPNEKLFF. The DNA of the CDR3 is TGTGCCAGCAGCTACATGGGGGGACCTAATGAAAAACTGTTTTTT.

CDR3 nucleotide sequence: TGTGCCAGCAGCTTGAAACATCACAGGGGGCCCTACGAGCAGTACTTC. Translation: CASSLKHHRGPYEQYF. The chain carries TRBV7-2 and TRBJ2-7; TRBD1 matches 9 bases. Unmatched junction bases numbered 8, after V lost 3 bases and J lost 2 bases. The CDR3 is made up of 16 amino acids. Germline assignment: CDR1 SGHTA and CDR2 FQGNSA.